This T cell receptor (beta chain) emerged from a study of blood T cells in healthy people across ages. Overall study results and limits: Diversity figures derived from one million T cells were judged to underestimate the true value. Changes in expanded clonotypes were possibly confounded, as the CMV status of donors was unknown.

Germline CDR1 is LGHDT and CDR2 is YNNKEL (reference sequence). This CDR3 contains 15 residues. V shed 4 bases, J shed 17 bases, and the junction held 19 bases outside the gene matches. It was with a sample-barcoded 5' primer and a J-beta primer mix that a second PCR of about 7 to 12 cycles was run. TCRdb re-called the 5' RACE reads with MiXCR, one entry per CDR3 protein. Of approximately 800,000 distinct CDR3 sequences detected, 20% to 25% appear once; the ten largest clones hold approximately 3.7%. To note about this clonotype: Its antigen is not known.

These data were also reused for a study on T cells of mothers and their children. That paper adds: Healthy Caucasian mothers, three in number, and their six children were the donors. Reverse transcription into cDNA received all extracted RNA, at approximately 1.5 ug per 15 ul.

The sequencing sample was made of blood. The chain employs TRBV3-1 and TRBJ1-4; 7 nucleotides align to TRBD1. The receptor was derived from a boy aged 5-17 years in good health. CDR3 coding DNA: TGTGCCAGCAGCCCTCAACAGGGGAGCAGAGAAAAACGATTTTTT. It codes for CASSPQQGSREKRFF.